One sample yielded the 27 T cell receptor beta chains listed below, sequenced in a study of cytomegalovirus exposure and HLA in healthy donors (dated by TCRdb to 2016 to 2017). Receptor libraries were prepared by the immunoSEQ multiplex PCR assay. For the multiplex PCR, a mixture combining 60 forward primers for TCR Vbeta segments and 13 reverse primers for TCR Jbeta segments was used. TCRdb took over this immuneACCESS table, retaining in-frame rearrangements with V and J assigned. Such tables are incomplete; in checked studies, under half of the missing clones stem from an unresolved V gene, and the remainder is unexplained. In this sample the table shows about 190,000 clones, approximately 80% of which occur a single time. The ten largest clones capture around 2.4% of the sample. Sequencing used PBMCs. Receptors originate from a woman aged 25 to 45 in good health and CMV-seronegative.

The V gene is TRBV6-5, the J gene TRBJ1-2; 8 nucleotides agree with TRBD1. Trimming at V came to 0 bases and at J to 8 bases, leaving 5 bases not matched to a gene. Germline CDR1 and CDR2: MNHEY and SVGAGI. CDR3 length: 14 amino acids. DNA for the CDR3: TGTGCCAGCAGTTACTCTCCCAGGGGGCTCGGCTACACCTTC. Translated, it gives CASSYSPRGLGYTF.

The rearrangement uses TRBV27 and TRBJ1-5, with 7 bases that match TRBD1. V gave up 6 bases and J gave up 6 bases; unmatched junction bases: 5. The CDR3 extends over 13 amino acids. Germline CDR1 reads MNHEY; CDR2 reads SMNVEV (reference sequence). The CDR3 DNA reads TGTGCCAGCAGCGGGACAGTAGTTCAGCCCCAGCATTTT. It codes for CASSGTVVQPQHF.

The chain employs TRBV29-1 and TRBJ1-1; the D gene is possibly TRBD1 (6 bases). Trimming stripped 7 bases from V and 4 bases from J, with 19 bases between. In germline, CDR1 is SQVTM, CDR2 ANQGSEA. This CDR3 is 14 amino acids long. The CDR3 is CSAGLGLGATEAFF. DNA of the CDR3: TGCAGCGCTGGGCTGGGGTTGGGGGCCACTGAAGCTTTCTTT.

CDR3 nucleotides: TGTGCCAGCAGCCCAACTAGCGGGAGGATCTACGAGCAGTACTTC. Its protein is CASSPTSGRIYEQYF. This chain uses TRBV5-4 with TRBJ2-7; the match to TRBD2 covers 12 bases. With V trimmed by 4 bases and J by 3 bases, 5 bases remained unmatched. CDR3 size: 15 residues. Germline V gene lookup returns CDR1 SGHNT and CDR2 YYREEE (reference sequence).

This clone has a handful of counts. The chain has TRBV6-1 and TRBJ1-5; D unresolved. Trimming stripped 0 bases from V and 10 bases from J, with 10 bases between. The CDR3 runs 13 residues. The germline gives CDR1 MNHNS, CDR2 SASEGT. CDR3 residues: CASSEAGFRPQHF. Here the CDR3 DNA reads TGTGCCAGCAGTGAAGCCGGGTTCCGCCCCCAGCATTTT.

The chain combines TRBV28 with TRBJ1-1; 7 nucleotides align to TRBD1. With V trimmed by 4 bases and J by 1 base, 6 bases remained unmatched. Germline CDR1 MDHEN, CDR2 SYDVKM. This CDR3 contains 15 residues. As DNA, the CDR3 is TGTGCCAGCAGTTCCCTGGGACAGAAGAACACTGAAGCTTTCTTT. Residues: CASSSLGQKNTEAFF.

This chain uses TRBV5-1 with TRBJ2-2; D is perhaps TRBD2 (7 bases). The V end was cut by 3 bases, the J end by 4 bases, with 16 bases between. CDR1 and CDR2 from the germline V gene are SGHRS and YFSETQ. This CDR3 has 16 residues. CDR3: CASSSGGGGGTGELFF. The DNA of the CDR3 is TGCGCCAGCAGCTCCGGGGGCGGGGGAGGCACCGGGGAGCTGTTTTTT.

DNA of the CDR3: TGTGCCAGCAGCCAAGTTAGCTCGGAGGGGGCCGGCTATGGCTACACCTTC. Protein: CASSQVSSEGAGYGYTF. The rearrangement joins TRBV4-2 to TRBJ1-2; TRBD1 aligns across 7 bases. Germline V gene data show CDR1 as LGHNA and CDR2 as YNFKEQ. The CDR3 is 17 residues long. V lost 1 base to trimming and J lost 4 bases; unmatched junction nucleotides: 12.

This chain joins TRBV19 and TRBJ2-7, with D uncertain. Trimming pared 6 bases from V and 0 bases from J, leaving 9 bases between. The germline CDR1 and CDR2 sequences are LNHDA and SQIVND (reference sequence). The CDR3 is 13 residues long. This CDR3 reads CASRNLISYEQYF. The DNA for the CDR3 is TGTGCCAGTAGAAATCTAATCTCCTACGAGCAGTACTTC.

This chain joins TRBV14 and TRBJ1-6, with 9 bases identical to TRBD1. CDR3 length: 15 amino acids. With 4 bases clipped from V and 8 bases from J, the junction kept 6 bases outside the gene matches. Germline CDR1 SGHDN, CDR2 FVKESK. In DNA, the CDR3 is TGTGCCAGCAGCCGCGGGACAGGGCTTTATTCACCCCTCCACTTT. Translated, it gives CASSRGTGLYSPLHF.

To note about this clone: The junction shows a germline mismatch at one end, possibly a read error. The chain links TRBV27 to TRBJ1-2, with 9 bases matching TRBD1. The CDR3 consists of 15 residues. CDR1 and CDR2 from the germline V gene are MNHEY and SMNVEV (reference sequence). Written as DNA, the CDR3 is TGTGCCAGCAGTTTATCGACAGGGGGAAACTATGACTACACCTTC. Translation gives CASSLSTGGNYDYTF.

V usage is TRBV2 and J usage is TRBJ2-5, with D perhaps matching TRBD1 (5 bases). There are 12 residues in the CDR3. Per the germline V gene, CDR1 is SNHLY and CDR2 is FYNNEI. V was cut by 6 bases and J by 0 bases, with 5 bases left in between. The CDR3 nucleotides read TGTGCCAGCAGGGACAACCAAGAGACCCAGTACTTC. Protein sequence: CASRDNQETQYF.

This clone was seen once. The chain is built from TRBV10-1 and TRBJ1-3; no firm D call. The V end was cut by 3 bases, the J end by 0 bases, with 9 bases between. CDR3 length equals 15 residues. Germline CDR1 and CDR2: WNHNN and SYGVQD (reference sequence). The CDR3 reads CASSERRGSGNTIYF. The DNA for the CDR3 is TGCGCCAGCAGTGAACGCCGGGGCTCTGGAAACACCATATATTTT.

The chain joins TRBV21-1 to TRBJ2-5; TRBD1 is the table's D call and was not checked against the DNA. TRBV21-1 is flagged as a pseudogene. This CDR3 is 16 amino acids long. CDR3 nucleotides: TGTGCCAGCAGCAGACCTTTGGGACAGATACAAGAGACCCAGTACTTC. It encodes CASSRPLGQIQETQYF.

On this clone itself: Germline is not matched at one junction end, which may reflect a read error. The genes are TRBV7-9 and TRBJ2-1; 11 bases align to TRBD2. The germline gives CDR1 SEHNR, CDR2 FQNEAQ (reference sequence). This CDR3 spans 15 amino acids. The chain's CDR3 is CSSSLTSGGYNEQFF. DNA for the CDR3: TGTTCCAGCAGCTTAACTAGCGGGGGCTACAATGAGCAGTTCTTC.

V and J are TRBV14 and TRBJ2-3; 10 nucleotides agree with TRBD2. Losses at the gene ends were 2 bases for V and 3 bases for J; bases not matched to a gene: 8. This CDR3 has 17 residues. Germline V lookup: CDR1 SGHDN, CDR2 FVKESK. The CDR3 loop is CASSQLLAGAWTDTQYF. CDR3 DNA sequence: TGTGCCAGCAGCCAACTCCTAGCGGGAGCGTGGACAGATACGCAGTATTTT.

V and J are TRBV11-3 and TRBJ1-6, with TRBD1 matching 7 bases. The V gene's germline CDR1 is SGHNT and CDR2 YENEEA. V lost 5 bases, J lost 9 bases, and 7 bases stayed unmatched. CDR3 length equals 14 residues. DNA of the CDR3: TGTGCCAGCAGCGCCGGGACAGAGGCTTCACCCCTCCACTTT. Protein product: CASSAGTEASPLHF.

Only one count was recorded for this clone. The J gene is TRBJ2-5, the V gene TRBV7-6, with 8 bases matching TRBD1. V was pared by 0 bases and J by 6 bases, with 18 bases of the junction left unmatched. Germline V gives CDR1 SGHVS, CDR2 FNYEAQ. The CDR3 has 19 amino acids. CDR3 DNA: TGTGCCAGCAGCTTAGCGTTTTTTCGTAACAGGGGGTTACTACAGACCCAGTACTTC. This gives the protein CASSLAFFRNRGLLQTQYF.

This chain connects TRBV5-8 to TRBJ1-5; D may be TRBD1 (6 bases). V was cut by 4 bases and J by 0 bases, with 17 bases left in between. The germline CDR1 and CDR2 sequences are SGHTS and YDEGEE. The CDR3 is 17 residues long. Written as DNA, the CDR3 is TGTGCCAGCAGCCTCGAGGACAGCTCAGATAGCAATCAGCCCCAGCATTTT. Encoded protein: CASSLEDSSDSNQPQHF.

The rearrangement joins TRBV4-3 to TRBJ2-1; 8 nucleotides line up with TRBD2. From germline, CDR1 is LGHNA and CDR2 YSLEER. The CDR3 has 16 residues. V was pared by 1 base and J by 4 bases, with 6 bases of the junction left unmatched. CDR3 DNA sequence: TGCGCCAGCAGCCAAGCCTCGGGGGGGCCGTACAATGAGCAGTTCTTC. Protein product: CASSQASGGPYNEQFF.

The chain employs TRBV28 and TRBJ1-2; perhaps TRBD1 as D (6 bases). With 5 bases removed from V and 13 bases from J, the gap between germline ends came to 17 bases. Germline V gives CDR1 MDHEN, CDR2 SYDVKM. CDR3 size: 12 residues. The CDR3 loop is CASSIRLTGLTF. CDR3 sequence (DNA): TGTGCCAGCAGTATACGGTTGACAGGACTCACCTTC.

A word on this clone: One junction end does not reproduce the germline sequence, and a read error may be involved. This rearrangement joins TRBV4-2 to TRBJ2-6; D is possibly TRBD1 (5 bases). The CDR3 sequence is 16 residues long. Germline CDR1 LGHNA, CDR2 YNFKEQ. The CDR3 region is CASSQGVGVGANGLTF. CDR3 in DNA: TGTGCCAGCAGCCAAGGGGTCGGTGTTGGGGCCAACGGCCTGACTTTC.

This chain joins TRBV9 and TRBJ2-1; 8 bases match TRBD2. The germline CDR1 and CDR2 sequences are SGDLS and YYNGEE. Trimming took 4 bases from V and 1 from J; bases not matched to a gene: 4. CDR3 length equals 15 residues. DNA of the CDR3: TGTGCCAGCAGCAATCTAGCGGGTTCCTACAATGAGCAGTTCTTC. Protein: CASSNLAGSYNEQFF. The full variable domain, its missing parts supplied by reference TRBV9 and TRBJ2-1, is DSGVTQTPKHLITATGQRVTLRCSPRSGDLSVYWYQQSLDQGLQFLIQYYNGEERAKGNILERFSAQQFPDLHSELNLSSLELGDSALYFCASSNLAGSYNEQFFGPGTRLTVL.

CDR3 loop: CASSLGPLRDRGTGELFF. In nucleotides, the CDR3 is TGTGCCAGCAGCTTGGGCCCGCTTCGAGACAGGGGGACCGGGGAGCTGTTTTTT. The V and J genes are TRBV7-2 and TRBJ2-2; 9 nucleotides line up with TRBD1. The V gene end was trimmed by 3 bases and the J gene end by 5 bases; junction bases not matched to a gene: 13. The germline gives CDR1 SGHTA, CDR2 FQGNSA. The CDR3 length is 18 residues.

The chain is built from TRBV5-1 and TRBJ2-5; weak D call: TRBD2 (6 bases). V was trimmed by 4 bases and J by 2 bases, leaving 15 bases between them. Germline V gene data show CDR1 as SGHRS and CDR2 as YFSETQ. This CDR3 has 15 residues. In DNA, the CDR3 is TGCGCCAGCAGCCCCAACCCCGGGGGTCAAGAGACCCAGTACTTC. Translated: CASSPNPGGQETQYF.

The sample holds one count of this clone. The rearrangement joins TRBV7-9 to TRBJ2-1, with 11 bases identical to TRBD2. With V trimmed by 3 bases and J by 8 bases, 9 bases remained unmatched. Germline CDR1 SEHNR, CDR2 FQNEAQ (reference sequence). The length of the CDR3 is 16 residues. The DNA for the CDR3 is TGTGCCAGCAGCTTGAATAGCGGGAGGGTCGGCGATGAGCAGTTCTTC. As protein: CASSLNSGRVGDEQFF.

The genes are TRBV19 and TRBJ2-5; D is possibly TRBD1 (6 bases). There are 16 residues in the CDR3. Per the germline V gene, CDR1 is LNHDA and CDR2 is SQIVND (reference sequence). Trimming pared 5 bases from V and 3 bases from J, leaving 19 bases between. The CDR3 is CASSWGQSLSKETQYF. CDR3 in DNA: TGTGCCAGTAGTTGGGGGCAGTCGTTGAGTAAAGAGACCCAGTACTTC.